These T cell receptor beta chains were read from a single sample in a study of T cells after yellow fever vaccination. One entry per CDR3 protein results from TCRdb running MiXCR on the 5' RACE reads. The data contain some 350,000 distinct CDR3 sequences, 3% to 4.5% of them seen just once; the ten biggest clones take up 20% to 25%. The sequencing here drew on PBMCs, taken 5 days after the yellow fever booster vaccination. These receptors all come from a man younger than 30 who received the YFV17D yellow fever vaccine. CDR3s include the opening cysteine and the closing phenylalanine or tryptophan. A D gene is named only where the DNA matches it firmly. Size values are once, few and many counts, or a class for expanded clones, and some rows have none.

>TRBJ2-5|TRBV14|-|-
TGTGCCAGCAGCCAAGACGGGATTTTCCAAGAGACCCAGTACTTC
CASSQDGIFQETQYF
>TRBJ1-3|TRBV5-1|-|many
TGCGCCAGCACCCGGGACGTTGACTCTGGAAACACCATATATTTT
CASTRDVDSGNTIYF
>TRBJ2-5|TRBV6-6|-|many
TGTGCCAGCAGGAAAGGACAGATACAAGAGACCCAGTACTTC
CASRKGQIQETQYF
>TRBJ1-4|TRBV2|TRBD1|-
TGTGCCAGCAACAGGGACAGTACAACTAATGAAAAACTGTTTTTT
CASNRDSTTNEKLFF
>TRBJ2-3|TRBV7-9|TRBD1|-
TGTGCCAGCAGCGCCTGGACAGGGTTTTTCGCAGATACGCAGTATTTT
CASSAWTGFFADTQYF
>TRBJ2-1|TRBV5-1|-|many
TGCGCCAGCAGCTTCGGAGGGAGCCCCTACAATGAGCAGTTCTTC
CASSFGGSPYNEQFF
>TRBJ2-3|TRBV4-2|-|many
TGTGCCAGCAGCCAAGTTGAGCAGGGAGAAGGCACGCAGTATTTT
CASSQVEQGEGTQYF
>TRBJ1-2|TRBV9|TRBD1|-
TGTGCCAGCAGAGGCGAGGGACAGCGAGAAGGCTACACCTTC
CASRGEGQREGYTF
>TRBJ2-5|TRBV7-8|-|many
TGTGCCAGCAGCTTCGGGGAAACGGAGACCCAGTACTTC
CASSFGETETQYF
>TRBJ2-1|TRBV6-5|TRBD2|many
TGTGCCAGCAGTTACTCGGTTTTGGCTAGCGGGAGGGATGAGCAGTTCTTC
CASSYSVLASGRDEQFF
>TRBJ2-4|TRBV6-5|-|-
TGTGCCAGCAGTTATGCTAGGGGAAACATTCAGTACTTC
CASSYARGNIQYF
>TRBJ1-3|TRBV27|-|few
TGTGCCAGCAGAGCTCAGGGGAGCTCTGGAAACACCATATATTTT
CASRAQGSSGNTIYF
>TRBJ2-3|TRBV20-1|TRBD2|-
TGCAGTGCTAGGGGACTAGACCTCACAGATACGCAGTATTTT
CSARGLDLTDTQYF
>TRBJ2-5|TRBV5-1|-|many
TGCGCCAGCAGCTTAGTAGGGATGGAGACCCAGTACTTC
CASSLVGMETQYF
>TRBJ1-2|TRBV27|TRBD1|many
TGTGCCAGCAGTTCGGGACAGTGGGGCGGCTACACCTTC
CASSSGQWGGYTF
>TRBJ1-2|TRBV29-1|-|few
TGCAGCGTTGAAAAGGTGACGGGAGACTATGGCTACACCTTC
CSVEKVTGDYGYTF
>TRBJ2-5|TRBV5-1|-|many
TGCGCCAGCAGCAAGACAGCGGGAGAGACCCAGTACTTC
CASSKTAGETQYF
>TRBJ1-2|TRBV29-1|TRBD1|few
TGCAGCGTTGACCGGGACAGAACTAACTATGGCTACACCTTC
CSVDRDRTNYGYTF
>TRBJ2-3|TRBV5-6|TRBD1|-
TGTGCCAGCAGCTACTCTGGGACAGTCACAGATACGCAGTATTTT
CASSYSGTVTDTQYF
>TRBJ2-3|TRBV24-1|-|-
TGTGCCACCAGTGATTTGCCCAGGACAGATACGCAGTATTTT
CATSDLPRTDTQYF
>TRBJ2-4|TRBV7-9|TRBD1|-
TGTGCCAGCAGCTTAGGAGGACAGGGGAGCATTCAGTACTTC
CASSLGGQGSIQYF
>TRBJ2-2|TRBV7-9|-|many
TGTGCCAGCAGTCGATCGAACACCGGGGAGCTGTTTTTT
CASSRSNTGELFF
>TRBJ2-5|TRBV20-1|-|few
TGCAGTGCTAGGGGACTCTCGGTAACCCAGTACTTC
CSARGLSVTQYF
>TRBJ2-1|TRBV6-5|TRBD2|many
TGTGCCAGCAGTTACCTTTTGGGAGGGACCTACAATGAGCAGTTCTTC
CASSYLLGGTYNEQFF
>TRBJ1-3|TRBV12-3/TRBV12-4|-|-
TGTGCCAGCAGTTTGGGGGTGGGATACTCTGGAAACACCATATATTTT
CASSLGVGYSGNTIYF
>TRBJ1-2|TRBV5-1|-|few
TGCGCCAGCAAATCACAGGATAACTATGGCTACACCTTC
CASKSQDNYGYTF
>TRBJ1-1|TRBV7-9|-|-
TGTGCCAGCAGCCACCCAGGGGAGAACACTGAAGCTTTATTT
CASSHPGENTEALF
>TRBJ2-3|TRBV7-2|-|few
TGTGCCAGCAGCCCAGAACCGGGACCCCGGCGCGATACGCAGTATTTT
CASSPEPGPRRDTQYF